This TCR beta chain was recorded in a study of early T cells in non-severe SARS-CoV-2 infection. Germline V gives CDR1 GTSNPN, CDR2 SVGIG (reference sequence). V was cut by 3 bases and J by 0 bases, with 11 bases left in between. This CDR3 spans 14 amino acids. From the 5' RACE reads, TCRdb called clonotypes with MiXCR, one entry per CDR3 protein. The sample has under 85,000 distinct CDR3 sequences, roughly 14% seen once. The V call is TRBV30, the J call TRBJ1-1; D might be TRBD1 (6 bases). The sequencing used whole blood, collected at baseline. This TCR came from an adult who was a healthcare worker with PCR-confirmed SARS-CoV-2 infection or an uninfected control (not recorded which). The CDR3 region is CAWRGGGLNTEAFF. CDR3 DNA sequence: TGTGCCTGGAGGGGAGGGGGTTTGAACACTGAAGCTTTCTTT.